The 25 T cell receptor beta chains reported below all come from one sample, sequenced in a study of regulatory T cells in long-lasting Graves disease. Time point: newly diagnosed GD, antithyroid drugs for less than 3 months. PBMC RNA served as the TCR library source. Combining iRepertoire HTBI primers with Arm-PCR of CDR3 regions, the authors built TCR beta libraries. TCRdb redid the calling of the multiplex PCR reads with MiXCR, one entry per CDR3 protein. The table shows about 440,000 distinct CDR3 sequences, with 15% occurring only once. Separately, the same data were catalogued under a study of T cells in Graves' hyperthyroidism and ophthalmopathy.

The sequencing used peripheral blood mononuclear cells (PBMCs), collected at new diagnosis, from a patient treated with antithyroid drugs. These receptors came from a woman aged 25 to 39 with Graves disease.

This clonotype showed up many times. J is TRBJ2-5 and V is TRBV12-3 or TRBV12-4; perhaps D is TRBD1 or TRBD2 (5 bases each). The CDR3 is 13 residues long. V was cut by 6 bases and J by 1 base, with 9 bases left in between. CDR3 nucleotide sequence: TGTGCCAGCAGCTACGGGGCCCAAGAGACCCAGTACTTC. Translating gives CASSYGAQETQYF.

The table lists this clonotype with many counts. The rearrangement links TRBV18 to TRBJ1-2; D may be TRBD1 (6 bases). The CDR3 contains 12 residues. The V end was cut by 3 bases, the J end by 6 bases, with 8 bases between. Per the germline V gene, CDR1 is KGHSH and CDR2 is LQKENI. The CDR3 region is CASSPDSHGYTF. The CDR3 DNA reads TGTGCCAGCTCACCGGACAGTCATGGCTACACCTTC.

This clonotype was counted many times. The rearrangement joins TRBV12-3 or TRBV12-4 to TRBJ2-3; no reliable D call. Trimming removed 7 bases from V and 5 bases from J, with 13 bases in between. This CDR3 is 13 amino acids long. This chain's CDR3 is CASTPGWEDTQYF. CDR3 in DNA: TGTGCCAGCACTCCCGGGTGGGAAGATACGCAGTATTTT.

This clonotype came up many times. The chain has TRBV5-1 and TRBJ1-2; 9 bases match TRBD1. The CDR3 length is 14 residues. V dropped 4 bases and J dropped 5; count of bases not matched to a gene: 6. Germline loops: CDR1 SGHRS, CDR2 YFSETQ. CDR3 loop: CASSRTGERYGYTF. For the CDR3, the DNA is TGCGCCAGCAGCCGGACAGGGGAGAGGTATGGCTACACCTTC.

This clonotype was detected only a few times. This chain joins TRBV27 and TRBJ1-2; 7 bases match TRBD1. Germline CDR1 reads MNHEY; CDR2 reads SMNVEV (reference sequence). CDR3 length equals 15 residues. The trim removed 4 bases at V and 0 bases at J, leaving 5 bases unmatched. This CDR3 is CASSSRTGPNYGYTF. CDR3 coding DNA: TGTGCCAGCAGTTCGCGGACAGGACCTAACTATGGCTACACCTTC.

This clonotype turned up a few times. The V call is TRBV5-1, the J call TRBJ2-1; the match to TRBD1 covers 7 bases. The germline gives CDR1 SGHRS, CDR2 YFSETQ. With V trimmed by 7 bases and J by 8 bases, 15 bases remained unmatched. This CDR3 has 15 amino acids. DNA for the CDR3: TGCGCCAGCCGATACAACAGGGGAAAGGGCTATGAGCAGTTCTTC. Its translation is CASRYNRGKGYEQFF.

The sample holds many counts of this clonotype. The chain has TRBV14 and TRBJ2-1; 13 positions match TRBD2. J lost 4 bases, V lost 4 bases, and 10 bases had no gene match. The germline CDR1 and CDR2 sequences are SGHDN and FVKESK. The CDR3 totals 18 residues. The CDR3, as DNA: TGTGCCAGCAGCCTAAAGGGACCGGGACTAGCGGGATACAATGAGCAGTTCTTC. Amino acids: CASSLKGPGLAGYNEQFF.

This clonotype was observed at least ten times. The chain couples TRBV12-3 or TRBV12-4 to TRBJ1-5; 7 nucleotides match TRBD1. The CDR3 sequence is 14 residues long. The V segment lost 5 bases and the J segment 7 bases; nucleotides outside the gene matches: 8. CDR3 nucleotides: TGTGCCAGCAGTCGCCAGGGGGTCGGACAGCCCCAGCATTTT. This encodes CASSRQGVGQPQHF.

This clonotype was recorded at least ten times. V and J are TRBV11-3 and TRBJ2-2; D gene uncertain. The CDR3 is made up of 17 amino acids. Trimming shortened V by 4 bases and J by 0 bases, and 15 bases separated the two germline ends. Germline V gives CDR1 SGHNT, CDR2 YENEEA. CDR3 bases: TGTGCCAGCAGCTCCCCCGGGCTGGCCGCGAACACCGGGGAGCTGTTTTTT. It specifies CASSSPGLAANTGELFF.

The chain is built from TRBV20-1 and TRBJ2-1; TRBD2 matches 14 bases. Germline V gene lookup returns CDR1 DFQATT and CDR2 SNEGSKA (reference sequence). This CDR3 has 15 residues. V dropped 7 bases and J dropped 6; count of bases not matched to a gene: 8. CDR3 DNA sequence: TGCAGTGTTCCGGGACTAGCGGGAGACCCCAATGAGCAGTTCTTC. Protein product: CSVPGLAGDPNEQFF.

The rearrangement uses TRBV5-6 and TRBJ1-1; maybe TRBD1 (5 bases). The CDR3 is made up of 16 amino acids. CDR1 is SGHDT, CDR2 YYEEEE, per germline. Trimming took off 1 base at V and 4 bases at J, with 17 bases between the two ends. CDR3: CASSLFRGREVTEAFF. The CDR3 DNA is TGTGCCAGCAGCTTGTTTCGGGGCAGGGAGGTCACTGAAGCTTTCTTT.

This chain uses TRBV6-5 with TRBJ2-7; 9 bases agree with TRBD1. Germline V gene sequence: CDR1 MNHEY, CDR2 SVGAGI. The CDR3 extends over 16 amino acids. The junction had 10 bases not matched to a gene; V was cut back by 2 bases and J by 5 bases. CDR3: CASSYATGTGKHEQYF. The CDR3 bases are TGTGCCAGCAGTTACGCCACCGGGACAGGGAAACACGAGCAGTACTTC.

This clonotype has a count of ten or more. The chain joins TRBV5-5 to TRBJ1-6, with unresolved D. With 1 base removed from V and 5 bases from J, the gap between germline ends came to 7 bases. The CDR3 contains 14 residues. Germline assignment: CDR1 SGHKS and CDR2 YYEKEE (reference sequence). Here the CDR3 reads CASSLWADNSPLHF. The DNA of the CDR3 is TGTGCCAGCAGCTTGTGGGCAGATAATTCACCCCTCCACTTT.

This clonotype was counted ten times or more. The chain links TRBV11-1 to TRBJ1-5, with D perhaps TRBD1 (5 bases). This CDR3 contains 13 residues. The V end lost 8 bases, the J end lost 2 bases, and 10 bases lay between the germline ends. CDR1 SGHAT and CDR2 FQDESV come from the germline V gene (reference sequence). CDR3 bases: TGTGCCAGCCGGGGACGCGGCAATCAGCCCCAGCATTTT. Translated: CASRGRGNQPQHF.

Many counts were recorded for this clonotype. The chain has TRBV2 and TRBJ1-1; D unresolved. In germline, CDR1 is SNHLY, CDR2 FYNNEI. CDR3 length: 15 residues. The V gene lost 6 bases and the J gene lost 1 base, with 15 bases spanning the gap. Here the CDR3 DNA reads TGTGCCAGCAGGGCACGGAGTGTGGGGAACACTGAAGCTTTCTTT. Translating gives CASRARSVGNTEAFF.

The V and J genes are TRBV5-5 and TRBJ1-2; D ambiguous. V lost 6 bases, J lost 1 base, and 16 bases lay in between. Germline V gene lookup returns CDR1 SGHKS and CDR2 YYEKEE (reference sequence). CDR3 length: 15 amino acids. CDR3 loop: CASTWWFQDNYGYTF. Here the CDR3 DNA reads TGTGCCAGCACCTGGTGGTTTCAGGATAACTATGGCTACACCTTC.

This clonotype was observed many times. The rearrangement joins TRBV11-2 to TRBJ2-3; a possible D gene is TRBD1 (5 bases). The germline V gene encodes CDR1 SGHAT and CDR2 FQNNGV. The CDR3 consists of 14 residues. Between the trimmed V and J ends, which lost 5 bases and 2 bases, there was a span of 11 bases. CDR3 nucleotides: TGTGCCAGCAGCCAGACAGACCTCACAGATACGCAGTATTTT. Translation gives CASSQTDLTDTQYF.

This clonotype is classed as medium-sized. The rearrangement joins TRBV7-9 to TRBJ1-3; D remains ambiguous. Germline assignment: CDR1 SEHNR and CDR2 FQNEAQ (reference sequence). The CDR3 runs 17 residues. The V end was cut by 6 bases, the J end by 1 base, with 19 bases between. CDR3 DNA: TGTGCCAGCAGTCAAAAGGACGGCCGGTTATCTGGAAACACCATATATTTT. It is translated as CASSQKDGRLSGNTIYF.

V gene TRBV7-9 combines with J gene TRBJ2-1, with D tentatively TRBD2 (5 bases). Trimming took 2 bases from V and 10 from J, leaving 12 bases between them. Germline assignment: CDR1 SEHNR and CDR2 FQNEAQ (reference sequence). CDR3 length equals 13 residues. In nucleotides, the CDR3 is TGTGCCAGCAGCTTACTCGACGACTACGAGCAGTTCTTC. It specifies CASSLLDDYEQFF.

This clonotype was seen a few times. The rearrangement uses TRBV30 and TRBJ2-3, with TRBD1 matching 9 bases. The V and J ends lost 5 bases and 6 bases, in that order; junction bases with no gene match: 9. The germline V gene has CDR1 GTSNPN and CDR2 SVGIG (reference sequence). There are 14 residues in the CDR3. The CDR3 sequence is CAWDRDRVTDTQYF. The CDR3 coding sequence is TGTGCCTGGGATCGGGACAGGGTGACGGATACGCAGTATTTT. Drawing the rest from reference TRBV30 and TRBJ2-3, the complete variable domain is SQTIHQWPATLVQPVGSPLSLECTVEGTSNPNLYWYRQAAGRGLQLLFYSVGIGQISSEVPQNLSASRPQDRQFILSSKKLLLSDSGFYLCAWDRDRVTDTQYFGPGTRLTVL.

This clonotype was detected many times. CDR3 region: CAWSVQTGTQYF. CDR3 in DNA: TGTGCCTGGAGTGTACAGACCGGGACGCAGTATTTT. This chain links TRBV30 with TRBJ2-3; D is unclear. The CDR3 sequence is 12 residues long. The germline V gene has CDR1 GTSNPN and CDR2 SVGIG (reference sequence). Trimming removed 0 bases from V and 9 bases from J, with 10 bases in between.

There are many counts of this clonotype. The J gene is TRBJ2-2, the V gene TRBV20-1; tentatively, D is TRBD2 (5 bases). Trimming removed 1 base from V and 5 bases from J, with 11 bases in between. The CDR3 runs to 14 residues. Germline V gene data show CDR1 as DFQATT and CDR2 as SNEGSKA (reference sequence). The DNA for the CDR3 is TGCAGTGCTAGAGGTCGAACTAGAACCGGGGAGCTGTTTTTT. Encoded protein: CSARGRTRTGELFF.

The chain combines TRBV27 with TRBJ2-3; no reliable D call. V was cut by 5 bases and J by 3 bases, with 9 bases left in between. This CDR3 is built from 13 residues. Germline V gives CDR1 MNHEY, CDR2 SMNVEV (reference sequence). CDR3 sequence: CASSTPRTDTQYF. CDR3 sequence (DNA): TGTGCCAGCAGTACCCCGCGGACAGATACGCAGTATTTT.

In this sample, this clonotype turned up a few times. This chain uses TRBV25-1 with TRBJ2-7; 7 bases map to TRBD1. The CDR3 length is 16 residues. The ends lost 2 bases at V and 7 bases at J; junction bases unmatched: 14. From germline, CDR1 is MGHDK and CDR2 SYGVNS. The CDR3 here is CASSEPAGDSPGEQYF. As DNA, the CDR3 is TGTGCCAGCAGTGAACCCGCCGGGGACAGCCCGGGAGAGCAGTACTTC.

The sample holds many counts of this clonotype. The V and J genes are TRBV27 and TRBJ2-7; D remains unclear. The CDR3 is 15 residues long. Germline CDR1 is MNHEY and CDR2 is SMNVEV (reference sequence). The V end was cut by 5 bases, the J end by 2 bases, with 16 bases between. CDR3: CASSPTDGLAYEQYF. The CDR3 nucleotides read TGTGCCAGCAGTCCAACGGACGGATTGGCCTACGAGCAGTACTTC.